These T cell receptor beta chains were read from a single sample in a study of blood T cell repertoires in COVID-19. Libraries were prepared by immunoSEQ multiplex PCR; TCRdb keeps only in-frame clonotypes and omits some of them. Found here are 200,000 to 250,000 clones, 80% of them singletons; the top ten hold 4.3%. Sequenced: PBMCs or T cells enriched from blood (not recorded which). The receptors here all came from a man in his thirties or forties with acute COVID-19. Both conserved end residues are trimmed from each CDR3. D genes are given only for firm matches.

TRBV15 | - | ATSRDWAKGDTDTQY
TRBV5-6 | - | ASSFGGTEAF
TRBV5-5 | TRBD1 | ASSSTYRDRVLSGNTIY
TRBV7-3 | - | ASSLYRSSTDTQY
TRBV5-4 | TRBD1 | ASSYRTGTTDTQY
TRBV2 | - | ASSSPGETNYGYT
TRBV27 | - | ASSSTHEQY
TRBV9 | - | ASSDSWANYGYT
TRBV3-1/TRBV3-2 | - | ASSPVGLLARQETQY
TRBV25-1 | - | ASSEGGAIRSYEQY
TRBV29-1 | - | SVAGQGALGQY
TRBV27 | TRBD2 | ASSPGTRLQETQY
TRBV7-9 | - | ASSPLSRETQY
TRBV9 | - | ASSVGSRGALYEQY
TRBV29-1 | - | SVGVRDSYEQY
TRBV6-6 | - | ASSPDSSYGYT
TRBV3-1/TRBV3-2 | - | ASSQGPSNSEQY
TRBV5-4 | - | ASSLRGGLAGYT
TRBV7-9 | TRBD2 | ASSTGGLAGDEQY
TRBV9 | - | ASSPRGRPMNTEAF
TRBV5-1 | - | ASSISGSGTEAF
TRBV4-1 | TRBD1 | ASSQWTGYEKLF
TRBV30 | - | AWSDRLSGEQY
TRBV14 | - | ASSRAWMGAYEQY
TRBV30 | - | AWSRELDTQY
TRBV14 | - | ASSPRQGRTDTQY
TRBV3-1/TRBV3-2 | - | ASSQGTLTTGELF
TRBV28 | TRBD1 | ASSFGTGGTGELF
TRBV7-2 | TRBD2 | ASSGKAGGLLNEQF
TRBV10-3 | TRBD1 | AISAGDRALGDTQY
TRBV27 | - | ASSLDSYNEQF
TRBV3-1/TRBV3-2 | - | ASSQIGTILAGEAF
TRBV5-1 | TRBD1 | ASSTGQGTDTQY
TRBV5-4 | - | ASSQVRELGGYT
TRBV19 | TRBD1 | ASTVLGTGVDEQF
TRBV5-6 | - | ASSLSSDTQY
TRBV10-2 | - | ASTSGLIEHNEQF
TRBV28 | TRBD1 | ASSGDRGDYGYT
TRBV27 | TRBD2 | ASSLRRTSGDTQY
TRBV5-1 | TRBD2 | ASSPPLAGGQETQY
TRBV6-4 | - | ASSDGGASTDTQY
TRBV28 | TRBD1 | ASRSGTGGGYT
TRBV18 | TRBD1 | ASSPTGGGNYGYT
TRBV6-1 | - | ASSAVGGSDGTEKLF
TRBV18 | - | ASSPLRDTHPQSSYEQY
TRBV3-1/TRBV3-2 | - | ASNQGLGTEAF
TRBV10-2 | TRBD1 | ASIGQGYEQY